Listed below are T cell receptor beta chains from one sample, sequenced in a study of response to subunit inactivated influenza vaccine. TCRdb re-called the RT-PCR reads with MiXCR, one entry per CDR3 protein. The sample shows a few hundred thousand distinct CDR3 sequences, just over 20% of them seen only once. This specimen consisted of PBMCs from blood, obtained about 20 months after vaccination. These receptor sequences come from a man between 45 and 75 years old who received an inactivated influenza vaccine. Both conserved end residues are part of each CDR3. A D gene is named only where the DNA matches it firmly. Not every row has a clone size; where given, it reads once, few, many or a size class.

>TRBD1|.|TRBJ2-2|TRBV5-1
CASSPTGVPNTGELFF
TGCGCCAGCAGCCCAACAGGGGTGCCGAACACCGGGGAGCTGTTTTTT
>.|.|TRBJ1-4|TRBV11-2
CASSGAINNNEKLFF
TGTGCCAGCAGCGGAGCGATAAATAATAATGAAAAACTGTTTTTT
>TRBD1|few|TRBJ1-2|TRBV5-5
CASRATGGYGYTF
TGTGCCAGCAGGGCGACAGGGGGCTATGGCTACACCTTC
>.|few|TRBJ1-3|TRBV5-1
CASSLETHNSGNTIYF
TGCGCCAGCAGCTTGGAGACACATAACTCTGGAAACACCATATATTTT
>TRBD2|.|TRBJ2-7|TRBV3-1
CASSLFGSGSSYEQYF
TGTGCCAGCAGCCTCTTCGGCAGCGGGAGCTCCTACGAGCAGTACTTC
>.|few|TRBJ1-1|TRBV7-9
CASSLGTGRGAEAFF
TGTGCCAGCAGCTTAGGCACGGGCCGTGGGGCTGAAGCTTTCTTT
>.|.|TRBJ1-4|TRBV12-3/TRBV12-4
CASSFPATNEKLFF
TGTGCCAGCAGTTTCCCAGCAACTAATGAAAAACTGTTTTTT
>.|few|TRBJ2-1|TRBV7-9
CASSLEARGEQFF
TGTGCCAGCAGCTTAGAGGCCAGGGGCGAGCAGTTCTTC
>.|.|TRBJ2-2|TRBV6-1
CASSQSTNTGELFF
TGTGCCAGCAGCCAAAGTACGAACACCGGGGAGCTGTTTTTT
>.|.|TRBJ2-1|TRBV20-1
CSAREPLFGGESYNEQFF
TGCAGTGCTAGAGAGCCCCTTTTTGGCGGGGAATCCTACAATGAGCAGTTCTTC
>TRBD2|.|TRBJ2-3|TRBV20-1
CSQLQGGGGDTQYF
TGCAGTCAACTTCAGGGCGGGGGTGGAGATACGCAGTATTTT
>.|.|TRBJ1-6|TRBV3-1
CASSQGQRNSPLHF
TGTGCCAGCAGCCAAGGGCAGCGAAATTCACCCCTCCACTTT
>.|.|TRBJ2-7|TRBV5-6
CASSLQGTVHEQYF
TGTGCCAGCAGCTTGCAGGGCACGGTACACGAGCAGTACTTC
>.|.|TRBJ2-4|TRBV19
CASSQSGRRNIQYF
TGTGCCAGTAGTCAATCGGGGCGTCGGAACATTCAGTACTTC
>.|few|TRBJ1-4|TRBV30
CATGTEKLFF
TGTGCAACAGGAACAGAAAAACTGTTTTTT
>TRBD1|.|TRBJ2-7|TRBV27
CASTLLRQGTGPGEQYF
TGTGCCAGCACCCTGCTTAGACAGGGGACCGGGCCGGGCGAGCAGTACTTC
>TRBD1|.|TRBJ2-5|TRBV7-8
CASSPPGGSQETQYF
TGTGCCAGCAGCCCCCCAGGGGGCTCCCAAGAGACCCAGTACTTC
>.|few|TRBJ2-6|TRBV29-1
CSVEGGSGANVLTF
TGCAGCGTTGAGGGAGGCTCTGGGGCCAACGTCCTGACTTTC
>.|few|TRBJ1-2|TRBV30
CAWSEGVFSFGYTF
TGTGCCTGGAGCGAGGGAGTTTTTTCTTTTGGCTACACCTTC
>.|.|TRBJ2-2|TRBV20-1
CSARALERPNTGELFF
TGCAGTGCTAGAGCGCTGGAGCGGCCGAACACCGGGGAGCTGTTTTTT
>.|.|TRBJ2-7|TRBV9
CASSVGLQGYEQYF
TGTGCCAGCAGCGTAGGTCTACAGGGTTACGAGCAGTACTTC
>.|few|TRBJ2-7|TRBV6-1
CASTLPGDQQYF
TGTGCCAGCACCCTACCGGGTGACCAGCAGTACTTC
>.|.|TRBJ1-6|TRBV7-9
CASSLTAVSPLHF
TGTGCCAGCAGCTTGACGGCTGTATCACCCCTCCACTTT
>TRBD2|.|TRBJ2-1|TRBV14
CASSRATSGSYNEQFF
TGTGCCAGCAGCCGCGCGACTAGCGGCTCCTACAATGAGCAGTTCTTC
>.|.|TRBJ2-2|TRBV6-1
CASSEARFTGELFF
TGTGCCAGCAGTGAAGCGAGGTTCACCGGGGAGCTGTTTTTT
>.|.|TRBJ1-5|TRBV10-3
CAISESFSNQPQHF
TGTGCCATCAGTGAGTCGTTTAGCAATCAGCCCCAGCATTTT
>TRBD1|once|TRBJ2-1|TRBV28
CASSGVGTGYNEQFF
TGTGCCAGCAGCGGGGTCGGGACAGGTTACAATGAGCAGTTCTTC
>.|many|TRBJ1-1|TRBV15
CATSRDSAGLTEAFF
TGTGCCACCAGCAGAGATAGTGCGGGGCTGACTGAAGCTTTCTTT
>.|.|TRBJ1-4|TRBV5-1
CASSLGTTSEGANEKLFF
TGCGCCAGCAGCTTGGGGACAACGAGCGAGGGGGCTAATGAAAAACTGTTTTTT
>TRBD1|.|TRBJ2-3|TRBV28
CASSRVTGATTDTQYF
TGTGCCAGCAGCCGAGTGACAGGGGCCACCACAGATACGCAGTATTTT
>.|.|TRBJ2-5|TRBV10-3
CAIRGGETQYF
TGTGCCATCAGAGGGGGTGAGACCCAGTACTTC
>.|many|TRBJ2-1|TRBV5-1
CASSPIAGVNEQFF
TGCGCCAGCAGCCCCATTGCAGGGGTCAATGAGCAGTTCTTC
>.|.|TRBJ2-5|TRBV20-1
CSASPGQGETQYF
TGCAGTGCTAGTCCGGGCCAGGGAGAGACCCAGTACTTC
>.|.|TRBJ2-7|TRBV5-6
CASSLGRYSYEQYF
TGTGCCAGCAGCTTGGGACGATACTCCTACGAGCAGTACTTC
>.|.|TRBJ2-3|TRBV12-3/TRBV12-4
CASTWGVRGTDTQYF
TGTGCCAGCACCTGGGGGGTTCGGGGCACAGATACGCAGTATTTT